Presented here are 19 T cell receptor beta chains from one specimen sequenced in a study of CD8 T cells in Susac syndrome. The RNA, roughly 0.45 to 1 ug, was put through reverse transcription using random hexamers. MiXCR, applied by TCRdb to the immunoSEQ multiplex PCR reads, yields one record per CDR3 protein. The sample records 80,000 to 95,000 distinct CDR3 sequences, 90% to 95% being singletons. The sequencing input was CD8+ T cells from PBMCs. These receptors were obtained from a human donor with Susac syndrome.

The chain combines TRBV20-1 with TRBJ2-2; a weak D match, TRBD1 (5 bases). V lost 6 bases to trimming and J lost 1 base, with 9 bases between them. The CDR3 is 13 amino acids. Per the germline V gene, CDR1 is DFQATT and CDR2 is SNEGSKA (reference sequence). In DNA form, the CDR3 reads TGCAGTGCCACCGACAGGAACACCGGGGAGCTGTTTTTT. This encodes CSATDRNTGELFF.

V and J are TRBV2 and TRBJ1-2, with TRBD1 as a possible D gene (6 bases). Germline assignment: CDR1 SNHLY and CDR2 FYNNEI. CDR3 length equals 13 residues. V lost 8 bases and J lost 4, with 14 bases in between. DNA of the CDR3: TGTGCCAGCTCAGGCCGGGACATCTATGGCTACACCTTC. Translating gives CASSGRDIYGYTF.

The chain is built from TRBV7-2 and TRBJ1-1; D gene ambiguous. The CDR3 runs to 13 residues. Germline V gene data show CDR1 as SGHTA and CDR2 as FQGNSA. V was clipped by 1 base and J by 7 bases, with 10 bases between them. The CDR3 loop is CASSLERNYEAFF. Here the CDR3 DNA reads TGTGCCAGCAGCTTAGAGAGGAATTATGAAGCTTTCTTT.

This chain uses TRBV7-9 with TRBJ2-1, with TRBD2 identical over 11 bases. Trimming at V came to 4 bases and at J to 15 bases, leaving 11 bases not matched to a gene. The V gene's germline CDR1 is SEHNR and CDR2 FQNEAQ (reference sequence). This CDR3 contains 14 residues. Written as DNA, the CDR3 is TGTGCCAGCAGCTGGGGAACTAGCGGGAGTCCTCCGTTCTTC. Encoded protein: CASSWGTSGSPPFF.

This chain uses TRBV24-1 with TRBJ2-1, with 10 bases that match TRBD2. The V gene end was trimmed by 7 bases and the J gene end by 8 bases; junction bases not matched to a gene: 7. The CDR3 spans 14 residues. CDR1 is KGHDR and CDR2 is SFDVKD in the germline V gene. The CDR3 nucleotides are TGTGCCACCAGACCTAGCGGGAGTCTCGATGAGCAGTTCTTC. Protein product: CATRPSGSLDEQFF.

The chain couples TRBV6-6 to TRBJ2-7; D unclear. This CDR3 comprises 12 residues. Trimming took off 5 bases at V and 2 bases at J, with 7 bases between the two ends. The germline V gene has CDR1 MNHNY and CDR2 SVGAGI (reference sequence). The CDR3 protein is CASSTLAYEQYF. In DNA form, the CDR3 reads TGTGCCAGCAGTACTCTAGCCTACGAGCAGTACTTC.

The chain carries TRBV7-2 and TRBJ2-5; tentatively, D is TRBD2 (5 bases). Germline-derived CDR1 and CDR2 are SGHTA and FQGNSA. This CDR3 spans 16 amino acids. V dropped 5 bases and J dropped 5 bases, with 21 bases sitting between them. Here the CDR3 reads CASSLGVSFPQETQYF. In DNA, the CDR3 is TGTGCCAGCAGCCTCGGGGTCTCCTTCCCCCAGGAGACCCAGTACTTC.

The genes are TRBV19 and TRBJ2-7; TRBD2 agrees at 8 bases. After removal of 3 bases from V and 0 bases from J, the junction contained 4 bases not matched to a gene. Germline assignment: CDR1 LNHDA and CDR2 SQIVND (reference sequence). CDR3 length equals 15 residues. CDR3 sequence reads: CASSMFLAGSYEQYF. The CDR3 DNA sequence: TGTGCCAGTAGTATGTTTCTAGCGGGCTCCTACGAGCAGTACTTC. Combining the CDR3 with reference TRBV19 and TRBJ2-7 gives the whole variable domain DGGITQSPKYLFRKEGQNVTLSCEQNLNHDAMYWYRQDPGQGLRLIYYSQIVNDFQKGDIAEGYSVSREKKESFPLTVTSAQKNPTAFYLCASSMFLAGSYEQYFGPGTRLTVT.

V is TRBV15 and J is TRBJ2-1, with 8 bases lining up with TRBD1. The CDR3 is made up of 17 amino acids. With V trimmed by 0 bases and J by 4 bases, 8 bases remained unmatched. The germline V gene encodes CDR1 LNHNV and CDR2 YYDKDF (reference sequence). This CDR3 is CATSRDGTGGIYNEQFF. CDR3 DNA: TGTGCCACCAGCAGAGATGGCACAGGGGGAATTTACAATGAGCAGTTCTTC.

CDR3 in DNA: TGTGCCAGCAAATTCGGGGGAAGGGAGTCACCCACTGAAGCTTTCTTT. Amino acid sequence: CASKFGGRESPTEAFF. This rearrangement joins TRBV7-9 to TRBJ1-1, with a weak D call TRBD1 (5 bases). The CDR3 extends over 16 amino acids. Germline CDR1 SEHNR, CDR2 FQNEAQ (reference sequence). Between the trimmed V and J ends, which lost 7 bases and 4 bases, there was a span of 22 bases. The whole variable domain, remainder taken from reference TRBV7-9 and TRBJ1-1, is DTGVSQNPRHKITKRGQNVTFRCDPISEHNRLYWYRQTLGQGPEFLTYFQNEAQLEKSRLLSDRFSAERPKGSFSTLEIQRTEQGDSAMYLCASKFGGRESPTEAFFGQGTRLTVV.

DNA for the CDR3: TGTGCCAGCAGCCAAACTAGCGGGGAAAACACAGATACGCAGTATTTT. It yields the protein CASSQTSGENTDTQYF. V is TRBV7-9 and J is TRBJ2-3; 10 nucleotides line up with TRBD2. This CDR3 comprises 16 residues. Trimming removed 5 bases from V and 2 bases from J; junction bases left unmatched: 7. The V gene's germline CDR1 is SEHNR and CDR2 FQNEAQ (reference sequence).

This clonotype was recorded a few times. V and J are TRBV7-6 and TRBJ1-1; 7 nucleotides line up with TRBD1. This CDR3 contains 14 residues. With 5 bases clipped from V and 3 bases from J, the junction kept 6 bases outside the gene matches. The germline gives CDR1 SGHVS, CDR2 FNYEAQ. For the CDR3, the DNA is TGTGCCAGCAGCCTACAGGGGTCGGACACTGAAGCTTTCTTT. This encodes CASSLQGSDTEAFF.

The rearrangement uses TRBV4-3 and TRBJ1-1; D unresolved. The germline V gene encodes CDR1 LGHNA and CDR2 YSLEER. CDR3 size: 14 residues. V was trimmed by 4 bases and J by 2 bases, leaving 11 bases between them. Here the CDR3 reads CASSLEEGNTEAFF. The CDR3 region has the DNA TGCGCCAGCAGCCTTGAGGAGGGTAACACTGAAGCTTTCTTT.

This CDR3 is CSVGQGNQETQYF. The DNA for the CDR3 is TGCAGCGTCGGACAAGGGAATCAAGAGACCCAGTACTTC. The V and J genes are TRBV29-1 and TRBJ2-5, with D possibly TRBD1 on 5 matching bases. The CDR3 extends over 13 amino acids. Looked up from germline, CDR1 is SQVTM and CDR2 is ANQGSEA. Trimming took 6 bases from V and 2 from J, leaving 13 bases between them.

The chain links TRBV6-5 to TRBJ1-5, with a tentative D call TRBD1 (6 bases). CDR1 and CDR2 (germline): MNHEY, SVGAGI. The ends were cut back, 2 bases at V and 6 bases at J, with 17 bases in the middle. The CDR3 extends over 16 amino acids. As DNA, the CDR3 is TGTGCCAGCAGTTACCTCGTGTTCGGGGGCAGTCAGCCCCAGCATTTT. This encodes CASSYLVFGGSQPQHF.

J is TRBJ2-7 and V is TRBV30; D might be TRBD1 or TRBD2, each matching 5 bases. The V and J ends lost 0 bases and 3 bases respectively, with 18 bases between them. The germline V gene encodes CDR1 GTSNPN and CDR2 SVGIG (reference sequence). The CDR3 length is 16 residues. This CDR3 is CAWSVGTTGPVYEQYF. The CDR3 DNA follows: TGTGCCTGGAGTGTAGGGACGACGGGACCCGTCTACGAGCAGTACTTC.

The CDR3 coding sequence is TGTGCCACCAGTGACAGGGGGGCCAATCAGCCCCAGCATTTT. Residues: CATSDRGANQPQHF. V usage is TRBV24-1 and J usage is TRBJ1-5; 7 positions match TRBD1. Germline lookup yields CDR1 KGHDR and CDR2 SFDVKD. J was trimmed by 3 bases and V by 4 bases; bases with no gene match: 2. CDR3 size: 14 residues.

About this clonotype: A junction boundary mismatches the germline segment, possibly from a read error. The CDR3 DNA is TGTGCTAGCAGCCCTGACTCCAAAGTCGGCAATGAGCAGTTCTTC. Translating it yields CASSPDSKVGNEQFF. This chain links TRBV7-7 with TRBJ2-1, with unresolved D. CDR3 length equals 15 residues. Germline V gene sequence: CDR1 SSHAT, CDR2 FNYEAQ (reference sequence). Using reference TRBV7-7 and TRBJ2-1 for the parts outside the CDR3, the full variable domain is GAGVSQSPRYKVTKRGQDVTLRCDPISSHATLYWYQQALGQGPEFLTYFNYEAQPDKSGLPSDRFSAERPEGSISTLTIQRTEQRDSAMYRCASSPDSKVGNEQFFGPGTRLTVL.

This chain joins TRBV27 and TRBJ2-5; D possibly corresponds to TRBD2 (5 bases). With 4 bases removed from V and 4 bases from J, the gap between germline ends came to 10 bases. Germline V lookup: CDR1 MNHEY, CDR2 SMNVEV (reference sequence). This CDR3 spans 13 amino acids. CDR3 protein: CASSSSSLETQYF. DNA for the CDR3: TGTGCCAGCAGTTCTTCTAGCTTAGAGACCCAGTACTTC.